This T cell receptor beta chain was profiled in a study of OX40 agonist ivuxolimab in advanced cancers. Looking at the study overall: Patients with hepatocellular carcinoma, melanoma, renal cell or head and neck cancer made up the dose-escalation patients.

Overall study results and limits: Nonresponders included some who also had low normalized T-cell clonal expansion. Among T cells, CD8+ cells averaged more expanded clones than CD4+ cells.

The assay was immunoSEQ multiplex PCR, and TCRdb's table has in-frame clones only and misses some. Of 75,000 to 80,000 clones in the sample, around four fifths were seen once. From germline, CDR1 is LGHNA and CDR2 YSLEER. V was pared by 3 bases and J by 4 bases, with 8 bases of the junction left unmatched. The CDR3 is 16 residues long. Note on this clone: Its antigen remains unknown.

Exclusion applied to patients with autoimmune disease history or systemic immunosuppression. This TCR came from an adult with an advanced solid tumor such as melanoma, head and neck, liver or kidney cancer. This material consisted of CD4+ or CD8+ T cells sorted from blood, taken in a trial of the OX40 agonist ivuxolimab. The gene calls are TRBV4-3 and TRBJ1-3; 8 positions agree with TRBD1. The CDR3 loop reads CASSHVQGARGNTIYF. CDR3 DNA: TGCGCCAGCAGCCATGTTCAGGGGGCAAGGGGAAACACCATATATTTT.